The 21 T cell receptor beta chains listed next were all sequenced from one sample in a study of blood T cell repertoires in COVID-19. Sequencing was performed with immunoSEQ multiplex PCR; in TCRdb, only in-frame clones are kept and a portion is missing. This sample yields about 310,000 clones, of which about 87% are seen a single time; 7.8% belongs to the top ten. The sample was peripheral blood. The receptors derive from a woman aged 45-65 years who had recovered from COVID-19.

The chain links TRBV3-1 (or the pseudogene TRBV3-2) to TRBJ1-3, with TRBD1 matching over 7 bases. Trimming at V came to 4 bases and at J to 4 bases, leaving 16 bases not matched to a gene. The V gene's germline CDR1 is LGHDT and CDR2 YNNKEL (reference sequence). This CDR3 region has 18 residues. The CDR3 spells CASSLSSTMTGRGNTIYF. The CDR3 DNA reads TGTGCCAGCAGCCTCAGTTCTACCATGACAGGGAGAGGAAACACCATATATTTT.

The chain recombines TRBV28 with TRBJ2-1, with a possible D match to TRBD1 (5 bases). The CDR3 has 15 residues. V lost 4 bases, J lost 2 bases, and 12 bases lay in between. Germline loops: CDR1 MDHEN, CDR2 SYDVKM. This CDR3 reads CASSSHRSPYNEQFF. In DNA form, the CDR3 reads TGTGCCAGCAGTTCCCACAGGAGCCCCTACAATGAGCAGTTCTTC.

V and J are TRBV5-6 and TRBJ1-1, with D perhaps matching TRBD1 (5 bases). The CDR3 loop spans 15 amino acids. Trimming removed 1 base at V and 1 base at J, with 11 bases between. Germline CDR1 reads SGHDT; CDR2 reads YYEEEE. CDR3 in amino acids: CASSLLGGANTEAFF. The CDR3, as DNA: TGTGCCAGCAGCTTGTTAGGTGGGGCGAACACTGAAGCTTTCTTT.

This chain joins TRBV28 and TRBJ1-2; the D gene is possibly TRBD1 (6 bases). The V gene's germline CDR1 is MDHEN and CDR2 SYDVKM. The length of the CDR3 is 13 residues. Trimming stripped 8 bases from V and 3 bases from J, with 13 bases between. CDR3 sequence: CASGPGHDYGYTF. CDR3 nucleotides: TGTGCCAGCGGCCCGGGACACGACTATGGCTACACCTTC.

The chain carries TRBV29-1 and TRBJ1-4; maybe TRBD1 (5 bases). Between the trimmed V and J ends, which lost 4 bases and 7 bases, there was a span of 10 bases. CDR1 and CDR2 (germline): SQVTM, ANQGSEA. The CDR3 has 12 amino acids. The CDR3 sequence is CSVVSGREKLFF. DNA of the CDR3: TGCAGCGTTGTCTCAGGGCGTGAAAAACTGTTTTTT.

The CDR3 loop reads CASSEEGWGYEQYF. The CDR3 bases are TGTGCCAGCAGCGAGGAGGGCTGGGGCTACGAGCAGTACTTC. This sequence joins TRBV6-5 and TRBJ2-7, with D tentatively TRBD2 (6 bases). The V end lost 6 bases, the J end lost 3 bases, and 15 bases lay between the germline ends. The CDR3 extends over 14 amino acids. Germline CDR1 reads MNHEY; CDR2 reads SVGAGI.

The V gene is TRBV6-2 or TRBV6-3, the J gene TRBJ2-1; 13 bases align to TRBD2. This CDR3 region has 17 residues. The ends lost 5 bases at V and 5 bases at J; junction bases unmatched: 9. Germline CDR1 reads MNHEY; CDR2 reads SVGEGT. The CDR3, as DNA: TGTGCCAGCAGTCACCGACCACTAGCGGGGGGGAACAATGAGCAGTTCTTC. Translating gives CASSHRPLAGGNNEQFF.

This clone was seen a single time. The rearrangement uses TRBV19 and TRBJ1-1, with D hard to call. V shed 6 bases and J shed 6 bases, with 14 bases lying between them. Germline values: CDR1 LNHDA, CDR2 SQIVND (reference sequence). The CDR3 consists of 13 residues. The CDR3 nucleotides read TGTGCCAGTAGACCAACGGGAGCTCCTGAAGCTTTCTTT. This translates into CASRPTGAPEAFF.

The CDR3 region has the DNA TGTGCCAGCAGCTTCGCCGGGAATTCCTACGAGCAGTACTTC. Protein sequence: CASSFAGNSYEQYF. The chain recombines TRBV5-8 with TRBJ2-7; perhaps TRBD2 as D (5 bases). Germline V CDR1 and CDR2: SGHTS, YDEGEE. The CDR3 totals 14 residues. The germline V and J ends were trimmed by 2 bases and 1 base, with 10 bases remaining between them.

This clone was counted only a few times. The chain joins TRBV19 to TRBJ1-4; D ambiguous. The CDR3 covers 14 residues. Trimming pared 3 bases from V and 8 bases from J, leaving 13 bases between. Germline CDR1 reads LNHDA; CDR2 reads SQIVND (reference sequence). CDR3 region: CASSIGGGPEKLFF. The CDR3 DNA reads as TGTGCCAGTAGTATTGGTGGAGGGCCGGAAAAACTGTTTTTT.

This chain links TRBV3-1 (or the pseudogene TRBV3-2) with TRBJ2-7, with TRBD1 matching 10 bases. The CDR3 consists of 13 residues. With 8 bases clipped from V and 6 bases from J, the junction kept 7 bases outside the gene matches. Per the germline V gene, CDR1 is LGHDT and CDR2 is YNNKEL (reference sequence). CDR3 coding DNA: TGTGCCAGCCGGGACAGGGGAATAAGCGAGCAGTACTTC. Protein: CASRDRGISEQYF.

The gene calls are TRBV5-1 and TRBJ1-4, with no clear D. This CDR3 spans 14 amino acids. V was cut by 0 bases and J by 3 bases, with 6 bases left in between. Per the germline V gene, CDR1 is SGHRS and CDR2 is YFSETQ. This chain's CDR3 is CASSLAGSNEKLFF. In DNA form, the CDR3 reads TGCGCCAGCAGCTTGGCAGGCTCTAATGAAAAACTGTTTTTT.

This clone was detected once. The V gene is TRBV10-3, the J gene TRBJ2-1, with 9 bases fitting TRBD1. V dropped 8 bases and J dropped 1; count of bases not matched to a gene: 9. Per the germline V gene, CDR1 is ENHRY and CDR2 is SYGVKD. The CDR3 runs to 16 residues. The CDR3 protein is CAIAETGGSSYNEQFF. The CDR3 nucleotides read TGTGCCATCGCCGAGACAGGGGGTTCGTCCTACAATGAGCAGTTCTTC.

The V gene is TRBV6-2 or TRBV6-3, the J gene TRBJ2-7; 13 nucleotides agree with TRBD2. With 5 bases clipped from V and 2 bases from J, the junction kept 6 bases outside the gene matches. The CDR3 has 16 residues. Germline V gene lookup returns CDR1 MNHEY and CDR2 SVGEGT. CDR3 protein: CASSSAGTSGAYEQYF. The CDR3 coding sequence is TGTGCCAGCAGTAGTGCAGGGACTAGCGGGGCCTACGAGCAGTACTTC.

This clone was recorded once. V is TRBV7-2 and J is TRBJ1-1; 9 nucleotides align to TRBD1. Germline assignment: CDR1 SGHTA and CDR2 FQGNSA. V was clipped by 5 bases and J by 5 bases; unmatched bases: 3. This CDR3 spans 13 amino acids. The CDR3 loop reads CASSKQGATEAFF. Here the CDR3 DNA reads TGTGCCAGCAGCAAACAGGGGGCTACTGAAGCTTTCTTT.

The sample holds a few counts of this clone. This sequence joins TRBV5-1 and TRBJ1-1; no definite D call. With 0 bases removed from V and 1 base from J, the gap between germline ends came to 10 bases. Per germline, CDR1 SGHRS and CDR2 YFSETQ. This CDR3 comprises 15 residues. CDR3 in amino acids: CASSLEPGGNTEAFF. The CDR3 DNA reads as TGCGCCAGCAGCTTGGAACCGGGAGGGAACACTGAAGCTTTCTTT.

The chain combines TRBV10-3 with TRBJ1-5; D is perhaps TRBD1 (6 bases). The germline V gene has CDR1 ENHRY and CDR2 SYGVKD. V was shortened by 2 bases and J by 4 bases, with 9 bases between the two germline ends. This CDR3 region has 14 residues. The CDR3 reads CAISETGSNQPQHF. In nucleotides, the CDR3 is TGTGCCATCAGTGAGACAGGGTCGAATCAGCCCCAGCATTTT.

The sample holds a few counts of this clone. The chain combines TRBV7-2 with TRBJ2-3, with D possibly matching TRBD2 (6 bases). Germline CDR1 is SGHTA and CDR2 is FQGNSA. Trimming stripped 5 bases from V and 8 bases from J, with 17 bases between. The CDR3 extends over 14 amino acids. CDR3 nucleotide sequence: TGTGCCAGCAGCGGGAGGCACTCGACTACTACGCAGTATTTT. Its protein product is CASSGRHSTTTQYF.

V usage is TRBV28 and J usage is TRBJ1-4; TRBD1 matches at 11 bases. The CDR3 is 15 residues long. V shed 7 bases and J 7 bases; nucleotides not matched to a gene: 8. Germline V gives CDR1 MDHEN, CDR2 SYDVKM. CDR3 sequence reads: CASTPGGQGAEKLFF. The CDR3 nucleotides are TGTGCCAGCACCCCAGGTGGACAGGGGGCTGAAAAACTGTTTTTT.

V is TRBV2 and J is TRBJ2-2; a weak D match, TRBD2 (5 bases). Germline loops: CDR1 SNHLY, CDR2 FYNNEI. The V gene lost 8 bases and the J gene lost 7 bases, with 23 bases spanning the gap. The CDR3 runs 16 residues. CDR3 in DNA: TGTGCCAGCGCCAAGGGCGGGCAGGCGACGTTCGGGGAGCTGTTTTTT. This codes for CASAKGGQATFGELFF. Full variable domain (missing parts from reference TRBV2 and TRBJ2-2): EPEVTQTPSHQVTQMGQEVILRCVPISNHLYFYWYRQILGQKVEFLVSFYNNEISEKSEIFDDQFSVERPDGSNFTLKIRSTKLEDSAMYFCASAKGGQATFGELFFGEGSRLTVL.

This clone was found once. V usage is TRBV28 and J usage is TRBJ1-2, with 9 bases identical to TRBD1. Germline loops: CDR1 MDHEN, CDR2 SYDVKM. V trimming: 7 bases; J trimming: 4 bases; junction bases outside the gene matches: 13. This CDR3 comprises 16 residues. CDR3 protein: CASTTGTGSLFYGYTF. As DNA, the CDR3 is TGTGCCAGCACAACCGGGACAGGGTCTTTATTCTATGGCTACACCTTC.